Reported below is one T cell receptor (beta chain). The V segment lost 5 bases and the J segment 3 bases; nucleotides outside the gene matches: 7. Germline CDR1 reads MNHNS; CDR2 reads SASEGT. The CDR3 is 15 amino acids. The source of the sample is a study of shared clonotypes between healthy human individuals. Profiled with immunoSEQ multiplex PCR; TCRdb holds only in-frame clones, not every one. The profile covers about 600,000 clones, with around 76% appearing a single time and 12% taken by the ten largest. The sequence came from a middle-aged woman in good health. Some clones in this sample may be carry-over from other donors' samples. This chain joins TRBV6-1 and TRBJ2-1, with 7 bases identical to TRBD1. The specimen was PBMCs. CDR3 sequence (DNA): TGTGCCAGCAGTCCCTCGGGGACAGACTACAATGAGCAGTTCTTC. It translates to CASSPSGTDYNEQFF.